This is a list of T cell receptor beta chains from one sample in a study of blood T cell repertoires in COVID-19. Generated by immunoSEQ multiplex PCR, the TCRdb table keeps only in-frame clones and is missing some. Here the sample spans about 200,000 clones, approximately 91% being singletons. Sequencing was done on a sample of peripheral blood. The source is a man in his forties or fifties with COVID-19, enrolled during active disease. The CDR3 runs from the conserved cysteine through the conserved F or W. The D gene is left open where the match is weak. Clone size is stated in some rows and not others, as once, few, many or a class when expanded.

CDR3 length: 17; V gene: TRBV23-1; clone size: NA; D gene: TRBD2; J gene: TRBJ2-1; CDR3 DNA: TGCGCCAGCAGTCAATCACCCGGACTAGCGCCCTACAATGAGCAGTTCTTC; CDR3 protein: CASSQSPGLAPYNEQFF
CDR3 length: 14; V gene: TRBV12-5; clone size: NA; D gene: TRBD1; J gene: TRBJ2-7; CDR3 DNA: TGTGCTAGTGGCCAGGGACAGGTGATCTACGAGCAGTACTTC; CDR3 protein: CASGQGQVIYEQYF
CDR3 length: 15; V gene: TRBV5-1; clone size: NA; D gene: NA; J gene: TRBJ2-1; CDR3 DNA: TGCGCCAGCAGCTTGCGGGACAAGACATGGAATGAGCAGTTCTTC; CDR3 protein: CASSLRDKTWNEQFF
CDR3 length: 15; V gene: TRBV7-7; clone size: NA; D gene: TRBD2; J gene: TRBJ2-3; CDR3 DNA: TGTGCTAGCAGCGCCACTAGCGGGACCACAGATACGCAGTATTTT; CDR3 protein: CASSATSGTTDTQYF
CDR3 length: 16; V gene: TRBV6-2/TRBV6-3; clone size: once; D gene: TRBD1; J gene: TRBJ2-3; CDR3 DNA: TGTGCCAGCAGTTACTTGGGACAGGGAAGCACAGATACGCAGTATTTT; CDR3 protein: CASSYLGQGSTDTQYF
CDR3 length: 14; V gene: TRBV11-3; clone size: NA; D gene: NA; J gene: TRBJ2-1; CDR3 DNA: TGTGCCAGCAGCTCTTTCCACGGTTACAATGAGCAGTTCTTC; CDR3 protein: CASSSFHGYNEQFF
CDR3 length: 15; V gene: TRBV18; clone size: NA; D gene: NA; J gene: TRBJ1-1; CDR3 DNA: TGTGCCAGCTCACCGCCGGCCGGGGAGTTCCCTGAAGCTTTCTTT; CDR3 protein: CASSPPAGEFPEAFF
CDR3 length: 13; V gene: TRBV3-1/TRBV3-2; clone size: NA; D gene: NA; J gene: TRBJ1-2; CDR3 DNA: TGTGCCAGCAGCCAAGATGAGGGCCAACTTAACACCTTC; CDR3 protein: CASSQDEGQLNTF
CDR3 length: 15; V gene: TRBV15; clone size: NA; D gene: NA; J gene: TRBJ1-2; CDR3 DNA: TGTGCCACCAGTCAGAGTTCAGGGGCAGACTATGGCTACACCTTC; CDR3 protein: CATSQSSGADYGYTF
CDR3 length: 20; V gene: TRBV5-1; clone size: NA; D gene: TRBD1; J gene: TRBJ2-4; CDR3 DNA: TGCGCCAGCAGCTTGGTTCGGACAGGGGGCGACCTACAAGCCAAAAACATTCAGTACTTC; CDR3 protein: CASSLVRTGGDLQAKNIQYF
CDR3 length: 15; V gene: TRBV2; clone size: NA; D gene: NA; J gene: TRBJ2-5; CDR3 DNA: TGTGCCAGCAGGGGGGGTGAGAGGTCGGAAGAGACCCAGTACTTC; CDR3 protein: CASRGGERSEETQYF
CDR3 length: 11; V gene: TRBV2; clone size: few; D gene: NA; J gene: TRBJ2-3; CDR3 DNA: TGTGCCAGCAGTCAACAGTATACGCAGTATTTT; CDR3 protein: CASSQQYTQYF
CDR3 length: 19; V gene: TRBV18; clone size: NA; D gene: TRBD2; J gene: TRBJ2-2; CDR3 DNA: TGTGCCAGCTCACCATTACCCGGGACTAGCGGGTCGAACACCGGGGAGCTGTTTTTT; CDR3 protein: CASSPLPGTSGSNTGELFF
CDR3 length: 12; V gene: TRBV29-1; clone size: NA; D gene: TRBD1; J gene: TRBJ1-2; CDR3 DNA: TGCAGCGTTGCAGGGGGCGAGTATGGCTACACCTTC; CDR3 protein: CSVAGGEYGYTF
CDR3 length: 15; V gene: TRBV18; clone size: NA; D gene: TRBD2; J gene: TRBJ2-1; CDR3 DNA: TGTGCCAGCTCACCTCGACTAGCCCCGGGGAATGAGCAGTTCTTC; CDR3 protein: CASSPRLAPGNEQFF
CDR3 length: 14; V gene: TRBV5-1; clone size: NA; D gene: NA; J gene: TRBJ2-3; CDR3 DNA: TGCGCCAGCAGCACCACCCTTAGAACTGATACGCAGTATTTT; CDR3 protein: CASSTTLRTDTQYF
CDR3 length: 14; V gene: TRBV6-5; clone size: NA; D gene: TRBD1; J gene: TRBJ1-5; CDR3 DNA: TGTGCCAGCAGAGACTACGACAGGGGACAGCCCCAGCATTTT; CDR3 protein: CASRDYDRGQPQHF
CDR3 length: 15; V gene: TRBV28; clone size: NA; D gene: TRBD2; J gene: TRBJ2-5; CDR3 DNA: TGTGCCAGCAGCCCGCCGCGGGGGGGCCTTGAGACCCAGTACTTC; CDR3 protein: CASSPPRGGLETQYF
CDR3 length: 15; V gene: TRBV14; clone size: NA; D gene: NA; J gene: TRBJ2-5; CDR3 DNA: TGTGCCAGCAGCCTAAGACCGGGAATGCAAGAGACCCAGTACTTC; CDR3 protein: CASSLRPGMQETQYF
CDR3 length: 13; V gene: TRBV18; clone size: NA; D gene: NA; J gene: TRBJ2-7; CDR3 DNA: TGTGCCAGCTCACGTGACTTGGCCTACGAGCAGTACTTC; CDR3 protein: CASSRDLAYEQYF
CDR3 length: 14; V gene: TRBV27; clone size: NA; D gene: TRBD1; J gene: TRBJ1-4; CDR3 DNA: TGTGCCAGCAGGATGACAGGGACTAATGAAAAACTGTTTTTT; CDR3 protein: CASRMTGTNEKLFF
CDR3 length: 14; V gene: TRBV7-3; clone size: NA; D gene: TRBD1; J gene: TRBJ2-7; CDR3 DNA: TGTGCCAGCAGCTTGGGACAGGGAAACTACGAGCAGTACTTC; CDR3 protein: CASSLGQGNYEQYF
CDR3 length: 16; V gene: TRBV25-1; clone size: NA; D gene: TRBD1; J gene: TRBJ2-7; CDR3 DNA: TGTGCCAGCAGTGAATATTCCAGGACAGGCACCTACGAGCAGTACTTC; CDR3 protein: CASSEYSRTGTYEQYF
CDR3 length: 13; V gene: TRBV11-3; clone size: NA; D gene: NA; J gene: TRBJ2-7; CDR3 DNA: TGTGCCAGCAGCCCCCGGAGGGGTTACGAGCAGTACTTC; CDR3 protein: CASSPRRGYEQYF
CDR3 length: 13; V gene: TRBV20-1; clone size: NA; D gene: TRBD1; J gene: TRBJ1-1; CDR3 DNA: TGCAGTGCTAGTCCCACCAGGGGGACTGAAGCTTTCTTT; CDR3 protein: CSASPTRGTEAFF
CDR3 length: 17; V gene: TRBV7-9; clone size: NA; D gene: TRBD1; J gene: TRBJ2-6; CDR3 DNA: TGTGCCAGCAGCCCTGGACAGGCACCGTCTGGGGCCAACGTCCTGACTTTC; CDR3 protein: CASSPGQAPSGANVLTF
CDR3 length: 13; V gene: TRBV27; clone size: few; D gene: TRBD1; J gene: TRBJ2-7; CDR3 DNA: TGTGCCAGCAGTTTCAGGGGGAGCTACGAGCAGTACTTC; CDR3 protein: CASSFRGSYEQYF
CDR3 length: 20; V gene: TRBV7-6; clone size: NA; D gene: TRBD2; J gene: TRBJ2-3; CDR3 DNA: TGTGCCAGCAGCTTAGGGGCCCCGGGACTAGCTGATACTAGCACAGATACGCAGTATTTT; CDR3 protein: CASSLGAPGLADTSTDTQYF
CDR3 length: 15; V gene: TRBV19; clone size: NA; D gene: NA; J gene: TRBJ2-3; CDR3 DNA: TGTGCCAGTAGTATCTCTCAGGGAAGCACAGATACGCAGTATTTT; CDR3 protein: CASSISQGSTDTQYF
CDR3 length: 15; V gene: TRBV5-1; clone size: NA; D gene: TRBD1; J gene: TRBJ1-4; CDR3 DNA: TGCGCCAGCGGGACAGGCAAGATACCTAATGAAAAACTGTTTTTT; CDR3 protein: CASGTGKIPNEKLFF
CDR3 length: 18; V gene: TRBV9; clone size: few; D gene: NA; J gene: TRBJ2-3; CDR3 DNA: TGTGCCAGCAGCGCACCCGGGGGACTCCAATCCCACACAGATACGCAGTATTTT; CDR3 protein: CASSAPGGLQSHTDTQYF
CDR3 length: 13; V gene: TRBV19; clone size: NA; D gene: TRBD1; J gene: TRBJ1-6; CDR3 DNA: TGTGCCAGTACCGACAGGGAAGGTTCACCCCTCCACTTT; CDR3 protein: CASTDREGSPLHF
CDR3 length: 12; V gene: TRBV19; clone size: NA; D gene: NA; J gene: TRBJ1-6; CDR3 DNA: TGTGCCAGTAGTATAACAGGATTACCCCTCCACTTT; CDR3 protein: CASSITGLPLHF
CDR3 length: 18; V gene: TRBV7-2; clone size: NA; D gene: TRBD2; J gene: TRBJ2-7; CDR3 DNA: TGTGCCAGCAGCTTAGGTCGGACTAGCGGGGGGGCGGATGAAGAGCAGTACTTC; CDR3 protein: CASSLGRTSGGADEEQYF
CDR3 length: 16; V gene: TRBV15; clone size: NA; D gene: TRBD2; J gene: TRBJ2-3; CDR3 DNA: TGTGCCACCAGCAAGACTAGCGGAGCGCCCGGCGATACGCAGTATTTT; CDR3 protein: CATSKTSGAPGDTQYF
CDR3 length: 13; V gene: TRBV29-1; clone size: NA; D gene: NA; J gene: TRBJ1-1; CDR3 DNA: TGCAGCGTGGTTTTGGACACCTTCACTGAAGCTTTCTTT; CDR3 protein: CSVVLDTFTEAFF
CDR3 length: 14; V gene: TRBV27; clone size: NA; D gene: NA; J gene: TRBJ2-7; CDR3 DNA: TGTGCCACCAGAACGCCGGGACAACCCTACGAGCAGTACTTC; CDR3 protein: CATRTPGQPYEQYF
CDR3 length: 12; V gene: TRBV30; clone size: NA; D gene: NA; J gene: TRBJ1-6; CDR3 DNA: TGTGCCTGGAGTCGTGCGGCTCTCCACCTCCACTTT; CDR3 protein: CAWSRAALHLHF
CDR3 length: 17; V gene: TRBV27; clone size: NA; D gene: TRBD2; J gene: TRBJ2-1; CDR3 DNA: TGTGCCAGCAGTGGACAGACTAGCGGGGGCTCCTACAATGAGCAGTTCTTC; CDR3 protein: CASSGQTSGGSYNEQFF
CDR3 length: 13; V gene: TRBV5-6; clone size: NA; D gene: NA; J gene: TRBJ2-1; CDR3 DNA: TGTGCCAGCAGAAAAACAGGGTTCAATGAGCAGTTCTTC; CDR3 protein: CASRKTGFNEQFF
CDR3 length: 14; V gene: TRBV9; clone size: NA; D gene: NA; J gene: TRBJ2-7; CDR3 DNA: TGTGCCAGCAGCGTCCCGGACAGCTCCTACGAGCAGTACTTC; CDR3 protein: CASSVPDSSYEQYF
CDR3 length: 17; V gene: TRBV28; clone size: NA; D gene: TRBD1; J gene: TRBJ2-7; CDR3 DNA: TGTGCCAGCAGTTTATTAAGCAGGACAGGGGTGGGTTACGAGCAGTACTTC; CDR3 protein: CASSLLSRTGVGYEQYF
CDR3 length: 12; V gene: TRBV5-5; clone size: NA; D gene: TRBD1; J gene: TRBJ1-2; CDR3 DNA: TGTGCCAGCAGCTCAACAGGGGTCGGCTACACCTTC; CDR3 protein: CASSSTGVGYTF
CDR3 length: 18; V gene: TRBV30; clone size: NA; D gene: TRBD2; J gene: TRBJ2-1; CDR3 DNA: TGTGCCTGGAGTGGTCCCCAAACTAGCGGGAGGCAATACAATGAGCAGTTCTTC; CDR3 protein: CAWSGPQTSGRQYNEQFF
CDR3 length: 13; V gene: TRBV7-9; clone size: NA; D gene: TRBD1; J gene: TRBJ2-5; CDR3 DNA: TGTGCCAGCAAACCGACAGGGGGTGAGACCCAGTACTTC; CDR3 protein: CASKPTGGETQYF
CDR3 length: 15; V gene: TRBV5-1; clone size: NA; D gene: TRBD2; J gene: TRBJ2-1; CDR3 DNA: TGCGCCAGCAGCTTGGCACTAGCGGGAGAAAATGAGCAGTTCTTC; CDR3 protein: CASSLALAGENEQFF
CDR3 length: 15; V gene: TRBV19; clone size: once; D gene: NA; J gene: TRBJ2-2; CDR3 DNA: TGTGCCAGTAGTATAGATCAGGTCGTCACCGGGGAGCTGTTTTTT; CDR3 protein: CASSIDQVVTGELFF
CDR3 length: 15; V gene: TRBV13; clone size: NA; D gene: TRBD1; J gene: TRBJ2-7; CDR3 DNA: TGTGCCAGCAGCCCACGGCCAGGGGGTGCCTACGAGCAGTACTTC; CDR3 protein: CASSPRPGGAYEQYF
CDR3 length: 13; V gene: TRBV5-4; clone size: NA; D gene: TRBD1; J gene: TRBJ2-1; CDR3 DNA: TGTGCCAGCTTCGGGACAGTCGAGAATGAGCAGTTCTTC; CDR3 protein: CASFGTVENEQFF
CDR3 length: 16; V gene: TRBV29-1; clone size: NA; D gene: NA; J gene: TRBJ1-2; CDR3 DNA: TGCAGCGTTGAAGGGAAGGACAGCCCTCCTAACTATGGCTACACCTTC; CDR3 protein: CSVEGKDSPPNYGYTF
CDR3 length: 16; V gene: TRBV27; clone size: NA; D gene: TRBD2; J gene: TRBJ2-2; CDR3 DNA: TGTGCCAGCAGTTTATGGCTAGCGGGACTCACCGGGGAGCTGTTTTTT; CDR3 protein: CASSLWLAGLTGELFF
CDR3 length: 16; V gene: TRBV5-3; clone size: NA; D gene: TRBD1; J gene: TRBJ1-4; CDR3 DNA: TGTGCCAGAAGCTTCGGATGGGACAGAGGGAATGAAAAACTGTTTTTT; CDR3 protein: CARSFGWDRGNEKLFF
CDR3 length: 15; V gene: TRBV6-5; clone size: NA; D gene: NA; J gene: TRBJ1-2; CDR3 DNA: TGTGCCAGCAGTTACTCCTACAGCTACGGCTATGGCTACACCTTC; CDR3 protein: CASSYSYSYGYGYTF